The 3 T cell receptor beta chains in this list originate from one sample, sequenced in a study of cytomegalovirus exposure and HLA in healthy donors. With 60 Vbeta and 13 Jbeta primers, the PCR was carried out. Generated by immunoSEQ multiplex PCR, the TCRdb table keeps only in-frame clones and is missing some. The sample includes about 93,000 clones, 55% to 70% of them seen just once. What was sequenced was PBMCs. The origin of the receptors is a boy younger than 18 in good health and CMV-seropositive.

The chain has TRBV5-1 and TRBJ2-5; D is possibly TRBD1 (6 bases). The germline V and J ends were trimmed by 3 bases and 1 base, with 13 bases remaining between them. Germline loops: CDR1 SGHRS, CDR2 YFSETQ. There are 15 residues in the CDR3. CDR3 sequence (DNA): TGCGCCAGCAGCTGGGGCGACAGGATCCAAGAGACCCAGTACTTC. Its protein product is CASSWGDRIQETQYF.

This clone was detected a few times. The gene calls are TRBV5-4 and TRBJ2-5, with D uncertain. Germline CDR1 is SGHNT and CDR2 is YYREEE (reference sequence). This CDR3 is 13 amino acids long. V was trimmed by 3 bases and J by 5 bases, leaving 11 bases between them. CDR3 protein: CASSSQVAETQYF. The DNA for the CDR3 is TGTGCCAGCAGCTCCCAGGTCGCGGAGACCCAGTACTTC. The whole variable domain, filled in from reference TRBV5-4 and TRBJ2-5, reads ETGVTQSPTHLIKTRGQQVTLRCSSQSGHNTVSWYQQALGQGPQFIFQYYREEENGRGNFPPRFSGLQFPNYSSELNVNALELDDSALYLCASSSQVAETQYFGPGTRLLVL.

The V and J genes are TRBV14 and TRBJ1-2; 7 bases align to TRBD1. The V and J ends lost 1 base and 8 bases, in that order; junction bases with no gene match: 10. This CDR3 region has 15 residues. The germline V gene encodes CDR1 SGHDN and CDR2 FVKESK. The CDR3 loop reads CASSQVRQGGLGYTF. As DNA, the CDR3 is TGTGCCAGCAGCCAAGTACGACAGGGCGGGCTCGGCTACACCTTC.